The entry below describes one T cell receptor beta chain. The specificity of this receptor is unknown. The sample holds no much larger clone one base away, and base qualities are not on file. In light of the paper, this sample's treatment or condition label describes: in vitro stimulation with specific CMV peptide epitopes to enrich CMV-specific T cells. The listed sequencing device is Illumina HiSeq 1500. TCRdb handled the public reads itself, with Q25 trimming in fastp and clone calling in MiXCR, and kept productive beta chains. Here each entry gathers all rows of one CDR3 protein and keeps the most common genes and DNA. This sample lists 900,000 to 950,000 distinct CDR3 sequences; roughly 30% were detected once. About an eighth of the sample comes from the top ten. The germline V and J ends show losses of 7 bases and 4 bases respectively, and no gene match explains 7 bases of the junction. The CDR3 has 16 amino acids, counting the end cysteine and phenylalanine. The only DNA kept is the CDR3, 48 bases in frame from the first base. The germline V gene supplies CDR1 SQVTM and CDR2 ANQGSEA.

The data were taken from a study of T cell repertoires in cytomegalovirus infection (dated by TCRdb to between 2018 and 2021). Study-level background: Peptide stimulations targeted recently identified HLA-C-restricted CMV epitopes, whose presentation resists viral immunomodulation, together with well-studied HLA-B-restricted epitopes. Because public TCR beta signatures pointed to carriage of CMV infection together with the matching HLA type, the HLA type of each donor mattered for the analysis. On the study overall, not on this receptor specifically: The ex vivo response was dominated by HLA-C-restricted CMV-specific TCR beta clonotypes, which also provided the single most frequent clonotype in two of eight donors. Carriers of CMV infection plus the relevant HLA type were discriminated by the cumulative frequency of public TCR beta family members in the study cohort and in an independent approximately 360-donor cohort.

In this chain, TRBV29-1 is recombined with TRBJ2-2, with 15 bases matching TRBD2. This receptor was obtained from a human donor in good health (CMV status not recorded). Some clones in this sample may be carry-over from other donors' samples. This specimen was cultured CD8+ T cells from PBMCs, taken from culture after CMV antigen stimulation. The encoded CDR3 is CSARGTSGGSTGELFF. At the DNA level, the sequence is TGCAGCGCTCGGGGGACTAGCGGGGGGTCCACCGGGGAGCTGTTTTTT.